This entry is about one TCR beta chain. V was clipped by 6 bases and J by 1 base, with 12 bases between them. The CDR3 contains 15 residues. Germline CDR1 and CDR2: SEHNR and FQNEAQ (reference sequence). Random hexamers served to reverse transcribe roughly 0.45 to 1 ug RNA. TCRdb reprocessed the immunoSEQ multiplex PCR reads via MiXCR and lists one record per CDR3 protein. The table has under 200,000 distinct CDR3 sequences, 94% seen once; the top ten hold roughly 0.12%. This entry comes from a study of CD8 T cells in Susac syndrome. V is TRBV7-9 and J is TRBJ2-2; tentatively, D is TRBD2 (5 bases). This receptor was identified in a human donor with Susac syndrome. The sample was CD4+ T cells from PBMCs. CDR3 nucleotide sequence: TGTGCCAGCAGGAGAGTTCGGGGGAACACCGGGGAGCTGTTTTTT. Protein product: CASRRVRGNTGELFF.